This is a list of T cell receptor beta chains from one sample in a study of T cell clonotyping in hematopoietic cell transplantation. Profiled with immunoSEQ multiplex PCR; TCRdb holds only in-frame clones, not every one. This table holds about 12,000 clones, about nine tenths found once. The specimen comprised PBMCs, sampled 100 days after allogeneic stem cell transplant. Source of these receptors: a female patient in her 50s who had an allogeneic stem cell transplant from an unrelated donor, so the T cells may come from the graft donor. Some clones in this sample may be carry-over from other donors' samples. Each CDR3 is given with its conserved first and last residue. The D gene is left open where the match is weak. Not every row has a clone size; where given, it reads once, few, many or a size class.

.	.	TRBV2	TRBJ1-2	TGTGCCAGCAGTGAAGAGGTTTGGACACCCGTGGGCGGCTACACCTTC	CASSEEVWTPVGGYTF
.	.	TRBV13	TRBJ2-7	TGTGCCAGCAGCGTACAGGGTCGCGAGCAGTACTTC	CASSVQGREQYF
TRBD2	.	TRBV19	TRBJ2-1	TGTGCCAGTAAAGGGGCGGGAGGTCCTCCCCACAATGAGCAGTTCTTC	CASKGAGGPPHNEQFF
.	.	TRBV5-4	TRBJ2-1	TGTGCCAGCAGCTTAGGAGCGTACTACAATGAGCAGTTCTTC	CASSLGAYYNEQFF
.	.	TRBV5-1	TRBJ2-1	TGCGCCAGCAGCCGCAGACAGGCCTCCTACAATGAGCAGTTCTTC	CASSRRQASYNEQFF
TRBD1	few	TRBV28	TRBJ1-5	TGTGCCAGCAGGACAGGGGGACAGCCCCAGCATTTT	CASRTGGQPQHF
.	.	TRBV4-2	TRBJ2-3	TGTGCCAGCAGCCAAGCAAATGGGAACCCGCAGTATTTT	CASSQANGNPQYF
.	once	TRBV5-5	TRBJ1-3	TGTGCCAGCAGTCAACAGGGTCGAAACACCATATATTTT	CASSQQGRNTIYF
.	.	TRBV5-1	TRBJ2-2	TGCGCCAGCAGCTTGATGGGAGGAGAGGCCGGGGAGCTGTTTTTT	CASSLMGGEAGELFF
TRBD1	.	TRBV28	TRBJ2-7	TGTGCCAGCAGTCCCTCGGGACAGGGGGCTTGGGAGCAGTACTTC	CASSPSGQGAWEQYF
.	.	TRBV19	TRBJ1-1	TGTGCCAGTACCCAAACTCAGAGGCTGAGGGGCTCTGAAGCTTTCTTT	CASTQTQRLRGSEAFF
.	once	TRBV6-1	TRBJ1-5	TGTGCCAGCAGTGAAGACCCCAGTAGCAATCAGCCCCAGCATTTT	CASSEDPSSNQPQHF
.	.	TRBV6-1	TRBJ2-6	TGTGCCAGCACTTCCCAGGGATCTGGGGCCAACGTCCTGACTTTC	CASTSQGSGANVLTF
.	.	TRBV19	TRBJ2-6	TGTGCCAGTAGTATCTCTGCGGGGGCCAACGTCCTGACTTTC	CASSISAGANVLTF
.	.	TRBV5-5	TRBJ1-1	TGTGCCAGCAGCTTGACCCCCGCCATGAACACTGAAGCTTTCTTT	CASSLTPAMNTEAFF
.	once	TRBV6-5	TRBJ1-1	TGTGCCAGCAGTTCACTCGGGGGGAACACTGAAGCTTTCTTT	CASSSLGGNTEAFF
TRBD1	.	TRBV5-1	TRBJ1-1	TGCGCCAGCAGCTCGGAAACAGGGGGTGCGAACACTGAAGCTTTCTTT	CASSSETGGANTEAFF
.	.	TRBV2	TRBJ1-1	TGTGCCAGCACCCGGGGTAGCACTGAAGCTTTCTTT	CASTRGSTEAFF
.	.	TRBV28	TRBJ2-2	TGTGCCAGCAGTTCGGCCGGGGAGCTGTTTTTT	CASSSAGELFF
TRBD1	.	TRBV19	TRBJ1-2	TGTGCCAGTTCGGACAGGGGGCAGGAGTTCTATGGCTACACCTTC	CASSDRGQEFYGYTF
.	.	TRBV28	TRBJ1-1	TGTGCCAGCAGTTTAGGCTGGGGGATTTTAGAGACTGAAGCTTTCTTT	CASSLGWGILETEAFF
TRBD2	.	TRBV2	TRBJ2-2	TGTGCCAGCAGTATCGGGGGGTCCAACACCGGGGAGCTGTTTTTT	CASSIGGSNTGELFF
.	.	TRBV18	TRBJ2-1	TGTGCCAGCTCACCGTTTGGAAATGAGCAGTTCTTC	CASSPFGNEQFF
.	.	TRBV5-1	TRBJ2-3	TGCGCCAGCAGCGTTAGCACAGATACGCAGTATTTT	CASSVSTDTQYF
.	.	TRBV28	TRBJ1-2	TGTGCCAGCCGACAGCCCCGAGCTAACTATGGCTACACCTTC	CASRQPRANYGYTF
.	.	TRBV28	TRBJ1-2	TGTGCCAGCAGGGCCAACGATGGCTACACCTTC	CASRANDGYTF
.	.	TRBV6-4	TRBJ2-2	TGTGCCAGCAGTAGCGGGAACACCGGGGAGCTGTTTTTT	CASSSGNTGELFF
.	.	TRBV29-1	TRBJ1-1	TGCAGCGCCATCGAATATCGTACGGGGAACACTGAAGCTTTCTTT	CSAIEYRTGNTEAFF
.	.	TRBV6-5	TRBJ2-1	TGTGCCAGCAGTTACTCAAGGTTCGATGAGCAGTTCTTC	CASSYSRFDEQFF
.	once	TRBV5-1	TRBJ1-1	TGCGCCAGCAGCTTGGACGTTATGAACACTGAAGCTTTCTTT	CASSLDVMNTEAFF
TRBD2	.	TRBV4-2	TRBJ2-7	TGTGCCAGCAGCCAAGGGGAGCGGGAATCGGACGAGCAGTACTTC	CASSQGERESDEQYF
TRBD1	.	TRBV7-2	TRBJ1-2	TGTGCCAGCAGCCCCCGACAGGGTAGCGTTTATAACTATGGCTACACCTTC	CASSPRQGSVYNYGYTF
.	.	TRBV5-8	TRBJ1-5	TGTGCCAGCAGCTTTTCCGGGGGCGCATATCAGCCCCAGCATTTT	CASSFSGGAYQPQHF
.	.	TRBV7-2	TRBJ2-2	TGTGCCAGCAGGCGACAGGCGAACACCGGGGAGCTGTTTTTT	CASRRQANTGELFF
.	.	TRBV6-6	TRBJ2-2	TGTGCCAGCAGTTACCACGCAGAGACCGGGGAGCTGTTTTTT	CASSYHAETGELFF
TRBD2	once	TRBV6-5	TRBJ2-7	TGTGCCAGCAGTTACTCCGCCGGGACTAGGGACGAGCAGTACTTC	CASSYSAGTRDEQYF
TRBD2	.	TRBV7-8	TRBJ2-7	TGTGCCAGCAGCCGAGGAATAAGGACTAGCGGTAACTCCTACGAGCAGTACTTC	CASSRGIRTSGNSYEQYF
TRBD2	.	TRBV4-3	TRBJ2-3	TGCGCCAGCAGCCAAGAGTTGGCGGGGGGTACCACAGATACGCAGTATTTT	CASSQELAGGTTDTQYF
.	.	TRBV11-1	TRBJ1-1	TGTGCCAGCAGCTTAGAGGGCCTGAGGACTTTCTTT	CASSLEGLRTFF
TRBD1	.	TRBV7-2	TRBJ2-7	TGTGCCAGCAGCAAAAGAGCAGGACAGGGTGATTACGAGCAGTACTTC	CASSKRAGQGDYEQYF
TRBD1	.	TRBV4-3	TRBJ1-3	TGCGCCAGCAGCCAAGGTGACAGGGGGCACACCATATATTTT	CASSQGDRGHTIYF
TRBD1	.	TRBV28	TRBJ1-4	TGTGCCAGCAGTTTATTACCTCCCGGGACAGGGGATGAAAAACTGTTTTTT	CASSLLPPGTGDEKLFF
.	once	TRBV4-2	TRBJ1-6	TGTGCCAGCAGCCAAGCTTTGTTGGGCGGAGATTCACCCCTCCACTTT	CASSQALLGGDSPLHF
.	.	TRBV19	TRBJ1-5	TGTGCCAGTAGTATATCACGGATGGGGCGAACAGGGTTCAATCAGCCCCAGCATTTT	CASSISRMGRTGFNQPQHF
.	.	TRBV4-2	TRBJ2-4	TGTGCCAGCAGCCAATGGCGGCAGGGCGAAAACATTCAGTACTTC	CASSQWRQGENIQYF
.	.	TRBV6-5	TRBJ1-5	TGTGCCAGCAGTGACGGGGGTGGCAATCAGCCCCAGCATTTT	CASSDGGGNQPQHF
.	.	TRBV29-1	TRBJ2-5	TGCAGCGCTAGAATGTTAGACCAAGAGACCCAGTACTTC	CSARMLDQETQYF
.	.	TRBV4-3	TRBJ2-2	TGCGCCAGCAGCCAAGATAGAACCGGGGAGCTGTTTTTT	CASSQDRTGELFF
.	.	TRBV5-6	TRBJ1-2	TGTGCCAGCAGGGGCTCGGGGCGAGACTATGGCTACACCTTC	CASRGSGRDYGYTF
TRBD1	.	TRBV7-8	TRBJ1-1	TGTGCCAGCAGCCCCCGGACAGGGATTAACCCTGAAGCTTTCTTT	CASSPRTGINPEAFF
.	.	TRBV2	TRBJ1-1	TGTGCCAGCAGTGAAGTCGGGGACTCTGAAGCTTTCTTT	CASSEVGDSEAFF
.	once	TRBV6-1	TRBJ1-2	TGTGCCAGCAGTTTCGGGACAACTAACTATGGCTACACCTTC	CASSFGTTNYGYTF
.	.	TRBV30	TRBJ2-1	TGTGCCTGGAGTGTACACTACAATGAGCAGTTCTTC	CAWSVHYNEQFF
.	.	TRBV15	TRBJ1-3	TGTGCCACCGCCGTTTCTGGGGGCGGTGGAAACACCATATATTTT	CATAVSGGGGNTIYF
.	once	TRBV27	TRBJ1-1	TGTGCCAGCAGCTGGGGCCTGAACACTGAAGCTTTCTTT	CASSWGLNTEAFF